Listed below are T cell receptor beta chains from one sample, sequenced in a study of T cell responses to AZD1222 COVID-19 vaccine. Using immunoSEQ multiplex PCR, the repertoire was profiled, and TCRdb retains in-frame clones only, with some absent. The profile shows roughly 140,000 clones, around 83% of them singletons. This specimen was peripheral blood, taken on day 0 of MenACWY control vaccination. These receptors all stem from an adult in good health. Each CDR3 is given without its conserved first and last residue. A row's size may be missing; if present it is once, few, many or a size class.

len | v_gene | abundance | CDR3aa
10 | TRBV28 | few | ASREGGDGYT
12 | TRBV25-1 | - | ASSEGPGEDGYT
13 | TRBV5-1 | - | ASSRNMVSGNTIY
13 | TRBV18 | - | ASSARPGEGYEQY
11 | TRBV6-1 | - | ASSEMEIYGYT
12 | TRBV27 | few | ASSSPGGYNEQF
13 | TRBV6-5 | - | ATGQRRTANEKLF
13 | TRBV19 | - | ASSSLASRQETQY
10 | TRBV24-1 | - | ATSEQGYGYT
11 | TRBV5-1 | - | ASSPGTVGGYT
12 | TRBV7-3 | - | ASSLRGSTGELF
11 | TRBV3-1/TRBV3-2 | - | ASSQGGLQPQH
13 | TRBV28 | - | ASSLYRGANTEAF
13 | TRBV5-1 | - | ASSWAGTSTDTQY
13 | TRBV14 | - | ASSHALASTDTQY
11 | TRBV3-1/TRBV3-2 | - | ASSPHRAGELF
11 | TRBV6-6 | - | ASSRTANYGYT
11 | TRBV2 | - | ASSVSVNTEAF
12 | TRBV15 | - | ATSRDQEGLGYT
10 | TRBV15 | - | ATSTSNYGYT
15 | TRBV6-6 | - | ASSRLGRMRNTDTQY
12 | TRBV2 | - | ASKAGTENEKLF
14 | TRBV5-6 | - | ASTAWGFPSTDTQY
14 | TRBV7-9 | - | ASSSVEDGHNQPQH
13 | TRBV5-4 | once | ASSLDQNRNTEAF
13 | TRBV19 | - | ASNLRGGPHYGYT
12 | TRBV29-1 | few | SVEDLSGDWGYT
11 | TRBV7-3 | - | ASGRDSTDTQY
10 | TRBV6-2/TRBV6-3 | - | ASSYSGGELF
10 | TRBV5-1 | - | ASKEPNTEAF
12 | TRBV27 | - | ASSLTRDHNEQF
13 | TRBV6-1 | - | ASSEHTGTGTEAF
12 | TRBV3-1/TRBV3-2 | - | ASSQQGPGNTIY
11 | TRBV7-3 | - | ASSYFSQETQY
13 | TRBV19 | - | ASSSPRDFNEKLF
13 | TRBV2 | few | ASKGLAGGPGEQF